A single sample gave rise to the 32 T cell receptor beta chains below, sequenced in a study of CD8+ T cells in alopecia areata. It was cDNA, reverse transcribed from extracted RNA, that served as the sequencing template. The protocol was immunoSEQ multiplex PCR, while the TCRdb copy is restricted to in-frame clones and leaves out a portion. The top ten clones hold roughly 5% of a sample with 150,000 to 250,000 clones, more than 45% of them seen once. Regarding treatment: oral pan-JAK inhibitor, 5-10 mg twice daily. The sequences come from CD4+ T cells sorted from blood, collected at week 24, from a patient treated with tofacitinib. These receptors were taken from a human donor with alopecia areata.

The chain is built from TRBV25-1 and TRBJ1-2; D unresolved. CDR1 is MGHDK and CDR2 is SYGVNS in the germline V gene. Trimming took off 2 bases at V and 4 bases at J, with 11 bases between the two ends. The CDR3 is 14 residues long. The CDR3: CASSEGISIYGYTF. The CDR3 DNA reads TGTGCCAGCAGTGAAGGGATCAGTATCTATGGCTACACCTTC.

The chain carries TRBV5-1 and TRBJ2-7; no firm D call. CDR3 size: 14 residues. CDR1 is SGHRS and CDR2 is YFSETQ in the germline V gene. Trimming stripped 0 bases from V and 6 bases from J, with 13 bases between. CDR3 sequence: CASSLDSLPGEQYF. The CDR3 nucleotides are TGCGCCAGCAGCTTGGATAGCCTCCCTGGCGAGCAGTACTTC.

DNA of the CDR3: TGCAGCGTTTCCGACGGGGTCCAAGAGACCCAGTACTTC. Its translation is CSVSDGVQETQYF. V is TRBV29-1 and J is TRBJ2-5; TRBD2 might be the D (5 bases). The CDR3 loop spans 13 amino acids. CDR1 SQVTM and CDR2 ANQGSEA come from the germline V gene. V lost 5 bases, J lost 1 base, and 11 bases lay in between.

This chain uses TRBV5-6 with TRBJ2-5; 7 bases are shared with TRBD2. Germline loops: CDR1 SGHDT, CDR2 YYEEEE. The ends lost 3 bases at V and 2 bases at J; junction bases unmatched: 7. This CDR3 is built from 15 residues. Written as DNA, the CDR3 is TGTGCCAGCAGCTCACGGGGCGGGGGACAAGAGACCCAGTACTTC. Its translation: CASSSRGGGQETQYF.

This clone was recorded only once. The gene calls are TRBV30 and TRBJ1-3, with D unresolved. Germline V CDR1 and CDR2: GTSNPN, SVGIG (reference sequence). The CDR3 length is 16 residues. V was pared by 3 bases and J by 3 bases, with 18 bases between. The DNA for the CDR3 is TGTGCCTGGAGGCGGGATGTGGGGATCCTTGGAAACACCATATATTTT. It codes for CAWRRDVGILGNTIYF.

V is TRBV7-9 and J is TRBJ1-2; D is ambiguous. Trimming shortened V by 6 bases and J by 3 bases, and 11 bases separated the two germline ends. CDR3 length equals 13 residues. From germline, CDR1 is SEHNR and CDR2 FQNEAQ (reference sequence). Written as DNA, the CDR3 is TGTGCCAGCAGGTCCGACAACGACTATGGCTACACCTTC. Translated: CASRSDNDYGYTF.

A single count supports this clone. As DNA, the CDR3 is TGTGCCTGGAGTATCGGTGCGAACGGGCAAGAGACCCAGTACTTC. Translation: CAWSIGANGQETQYF. The rearrangement joins TRBV30 to TRBJ2-5; D gene unclear. This CDR3 has 15 residues. Per the germline V gene, CDR1 is GTSNPN and CDR2 is SVGIG (reference sequence). Trimming took 2 bases from V and 2 from J, leaving 15 bases between them.

This clone showed up just once. CDR3 region: CASRGSGPEQFF. For the CDR3, the DNA is TGTGCCAGCAGGGGTAGCGGGCCAGAGCAGTTCTTC. The genes are TRBV7-3 and TRBJ2-1; TRBD2 matches at 7 bases. This CDR3 is built from 12 residues. Trimming at V came to 6 bases and at J to 10 bases, leaving 6 bases not matched to a gene. The germline gives CDR1 SGHTA, CDR2 FQGTGA.

The chain couples TRBV10-2 to TRBJ2-3, with TRBD2 matching 11 bases. This CDR3 region has 15 residues. Germline-derived CDR1 and CDR2 are WSHSY and SAAADI. J was trimmed by 4 bases and V by 3 bases; bases with no gene match: 3. The chain's CDR3 is CASSELAGVADTQYF. The DNA of the CDR3 is TGCGCCAGCAGTGAACTAGCGGGAGTGGCAGATACGCAGTATTTT.

The CDR3 here is CASSPLDGAKNIQYF. The CDR3 DNA reads TGTGCCAGCAGTCCCTTGGATGGGGCCAAAAACATTCAGTACTTC. J is TRBJ2-4 and V is TRBV28; D gene ambiguous. Germline V gene lookup returns CDR1 MDHEN and CDR2 SYDVKM. This CDR3 has 15 amino acids. The V end lost 5 bases, the J end lost 1 base, and 12 bases lay between the germline ends.

The rearrangement links TRBV28 to TRBJ1-3; D is uncertain. V lost 6 bases, J lost 0 bases, and 9 bases lay in between. This CDR3 contains 14 residues. CDR1 MDHEN and CDR2 SYDVKM come from the germline V gene. The CDR3 DNA is TGTGCCAGCAGGCTGCGGCCCTCTGGAAACACCATATATTTT. It translates to CASRLRPSGNTIYF.

The chain links TRBV6-4 to TRBJ1-5; unclear D gene. Germline V gene lookup returns CDR1 MRHNA and CDR2 SNTAGT. Trimming took off 6 bases at V and 2 bases at J, with 8 bases between the two ends. This CDR3 is 13 amino acids long. CDR3 nucleotides: TGTGCCAGCAGCATAACCGGCAATCAGCCCCAGCATTTT. The encoded protein is CASSITGNQPQHF.

The chain joins TRBV29-1 to TRBJ1-1, with 7 bases matching TRBD1. CDR1 SQVTM and CDR2 ANQGSEA come from the germline V gene. CDR3 length: 12 residues. J was trimmed by 3 bases and V by 5 bases; bases with no gene match: 3. The CDR3 DNA reads TGCAGCGTTCGACAGGGATACACTGAAGCTTTCTTT. Translation gives CSVRQGYTEAFF.

The chain couples TRBV9 to TRBJ1-2; D not certain. This CDR3 region has 14 residues. The ends were cut back, 0 bases at V and 1 base at J, with 7 bases in the middle. The germline V gene encodes CDR1 SGDLS and CDR2 YYNGEE. The CDR3: CASSVDGGNYGYTF. Written as DNA, the CDR3 is TGTGCCAGCAGCGTAGACGGCGGTAACTATGGCTACACCTTC.

The chain carries TRBV30 and TRBJ2-1; 7 nucleotides agree with TRBD2. There are 15 residues in the CDR3. Germline trimming cut 0 bases from V and 8 bases from J; bases unmatched to any gene: 10. Germline V gene sequence: CDR1 GTSNPN, CDR2 SVGIG (reference sequence). The CDR3 DNA sequence: TGTGCCTGGAGTGTATCGAGCGGGATGGTGGATGAGCAGTTCTTC. Protein: CAWSVSSGMVDEQFF. The whole variable domain, remainder taken from reference TRBV30 and TRBJ2-1, is SQTIHQWPATLVQPVGSPLSLECTVEGTSNPNLYWYRQAAGRGLQLLFYSVGIGQISSEVPQNLSASRPQDRQFILSSKKLLLSDSGFYLCAWSVSSGMVDEQFFGPGTRLTVL.

V is TRBV30 and J is TRBJ2-4, with TRBD2 matching 13 bases. J was trimmed by 3 bases and V by 3 bases; bases with no gene match: 14. The CDR3 spans 19 residues. Per the germline V gene, CDR1 is GTSNPN and CDR2 is SVGIG (reference sequence). The CDR3 coding sequence is TGTGCCTGGAGCCGGACTAGCGGGAGTTTGAATGGTGGCAAAAACATTCAGTACTTC. Amino acid sequence: CAWSRTSGSLNGGKNIQYF. Full variable domain (outside the CDR3, taken from reference TRBV30 and TRBJ2-4): SQTIHQWPATLVQPVGSPLSLECTVEGTSNPNLYWYRQAAGRGLQLLFYSVGIGQISSEVPQNLSASRPQDRQFILSSKKLLLSDSGFYLCAWSRTSGSLNGGKNIQYFGAGTRLSVL.

The rearrangement uses TRBV9 and TRBJ1-2, with D perhaps TRBD1 (5 bases). Looked up from germline, CDR1 is SGDLS and CDR2 is YYNGEE. Between the trimmed V and J ends, which lost 4 bases and 5 bases, there was a span of 15 bases. The CDR3 is 14 residues long. The chain's CDR3 is CASSLGGTTYGYTF. In DNA, the CDR3 is TGTGCCAGCAGCCTCGGCGGGACCACTTATGGCTACACCTTC.

This clone showed up just a few times. The rearrangement joins TRBV7-2 to TRBJ2-2, with D tentatively TRBD2 (5 bases). Between the trimmed V and J ends, which lost 6 bases and 4 bases, there was a span of 18 bases. The CDR3 has 16 residues. Germline-derived CDR1 and CDR2 are SGHTA and FQGNSA. The CDR3 region has the DNA TGTGCCAGCAGTCGTAGTGGTCCGGGGAGCACCGGGGAGCTGTTTTTT. It specifies CASSRSGPGSTGELFF. Full variable domain (remainder filled in from reference TRBV7-2 and TRBJ2-2): GAGVSQSPSNKVTEKGKDVELRCDPISGHTALYWYRQSLGQGLEFLIYFQGNSAPDKSGLPSDRFSAERTGGSVSTLTIQRTQQEDSAVYLCASSRSGPGSTGELFFGEGSRLTVL.

This clone turned up a few times. This chain links TRBV5-1 with TRBJ2-1, with 12 bases fitting TRBD1. The junction had 6 bases not matched to a gene; V was cut back by 0 bases and J by 8 bases. CDR1 SGHRS and CDR2 YFSETQ come from the germline V gene. The CDR3 has 16 residues. CDR3 sequence reads: CASSLAGTGGSDEQFF. The CDR3 nucleotides are TGCGCCAGCAGCTTGGCCGGGACAGGGGGCAGCGATGAGCAGTTCTTC.

V gene TRBV19 combines with J gene TRBJ1-5; 7 bases are a match to TRBD1. V shed 1 base and J 6 bases; nucleotides not matched to a gene: 3. Germline-derived CDR1 and CDR2 are LNHDA and SQIVND (reference sequence). The CDR3 extends over 14 amino acids. CDR3 DNA: TGTGCCAGTAGTATAGCGGAGGGGGCTCAGCCCCAGCATTTT. Translated: CASSIAEGAQPQHF.

The chain joins TRBV10-3 to TRBJ2-1, with D possibly being TRBD1 or TRBD2 (6 bases each). Trimming took 9 bases from V and 6 from J, leaving 18 bases between them. The CDR3 sequence is 14 residues long. The germline CDR1 and CDR2 sequences are ENHRY and SYGVKD. In DNA, the CDR3 is TGTGCCATACTAATCGGGGGCGCGGTCAATGAGCAGTTCTTC. Its translation: CAILIGGAVNEQFF.

This sequence joins TRBV7-9 and TRBJ2-7, with D tentatively TRBD1 (6 bases). Germline CDR1 and CDR2: SEHNR and FQNEAQ (reference sequence). The CDR3 covers 13 residues. V was cut by 6 bases and J by 3 bases, with 12 bases left in between. CDR3 sequence: CASRQGSGYEQYF. The CDR3 DNA is TGTGCCAGCAGACAGGGTTCCGGCTACGAGCAGTACTTC.

The CDR3 DNA reads TGTGCCAGCTCACCCGGGTACCAAGAGACCCAGTACTTC. The encoded protein is CASSPGYQETQYF. The V gene is TRBV18, the J gene TRBJ2-5; no definite D call. Germline V lookup: CDR1 KGHSH, CDR2 LQKENI. V was clipped by 3 bases and J by 0 bases, with 5 bases between them. The CDR3 covers 13 residues.

V and J are TRBV29-1 and TRBJ1-1; D gene uncertain. Germline lookup yields CDR1 SQVTM and CDR2 ANQGSEA. The CDR3 contains 11 residues. The V gene lost 8 bases and the J gene lost 4 bases, with 11 bases spanning the gap. CDR3 nucleotide sequence: TGCAGCTTCAACATTGGCACTGAAGCTTTCTTT. Translated, it gives CSFNIGTEAFF. Filled out from reference TRBV29-1 and TRBJ1-1, the complete variable domain reads SAVISQKPSRDICQRGTSLTIQCQVDSQVTMMFWYRQQPGQSLTLIATANQGSEATYESGFVIDKFPISRPNLTFSTLTVSNMSPEDSSIYLCSFNIGTEAFFGQGTRLTVV.

The chain combines TRBV30 with TRBJ2-2; 15 bases line up with TRBD2. The CDR3 sequence is 18 residues long. Unmatched junction bases numbered 11, after V lost 8 bases and J lost 1 base. Germline V gene sequence: CDR1 GTSNPN, CDR2 SVGIG (reference sequence). CDR3 region: CATQGGLAGGRNTGELFF. CDR3 nucleotides: TGTGCCACCCAAGGCGGACTAGCGGGAGGGCGGAACACCGGGGAGCTGTTTTTT.

The sample holds a few counts of this clone. The chain couples TRBV5-6 to TRBJ1-3; 8 bases line up with TRBD1. There are 16 residues in the CDR3. V gave up 3 bases and J gave up 4 bases; unmatched junction bases: 9. The germline V gene encodes CDR1 SGHDT and CDR2 YYEEEE. In nucleotides, the CDR3 is TGTGCCAGCAGCTCACCGACAGGGGAAATCGGAAACACCATATATTTT. It translates to CASSSPTGEIGNTIYF.

The chain combines TRBV9 with TRBJ2-7, with 8 positions matching TRBD2. J gave up 1 base and V 4 bases, and 4 bases lay outside the gene matches. Germline assignment: CDR1 SGDLS and CDR2 YYNGEE. The CDR3 totals 14 residues. CDR3 nucleotides: TGTGCCAGCAGCCCCCGACTAGCGTCCTACGAGCAGTACTTC. This gives the protein CASSPRLASYEQYF.

This chain uses TRBV4-2 with TRBJ2-3; 8 bases line up with TRBD2. CDR1 LGHNA and CDR2 YNFKEQ come from the germline V gene. The CDR3 has 17 residues. The V and J ends lost 3 bases and 6 bases, in that order; junction bases with no gene match: 14. Here the CDR3 reads CASSHELTGGPFDTQYF. The CDR3 DNA follows: TGTGCCAGCAGCCATGAACTGACGGGGGGGCCGTTCGATACGCAGTATTTT.

This chain links TRBV18 with TRBJ1-5; D is perhaps TRBD1 (5 bases). The length of the CDR3 is 15 residues. Per the germline V gene, CDR1 is KGHSH and CDR2 is LQKENI. Between the trimmed V and J ends, which lost 2 bases and 5 bases, there was a span of 13 bases. CDR3 amino acids: CASSPGRGGDQPQHF. The CDR3, as DNA: TGTGCCAGCTCACCAGGTCGGGGGGGAGATCAGCCCCAGCATTTT.

In the case of this clone: This specimen includes other DNA sequences encoding the same CDR3. This chain's CDR3 is CASSLSGGYTF. The DNA of the CDR3 is TGTGCCAGCAGCTTATCAGGGGGCTACACCTTC. This sequence joins TRBV7-9 and TRBJ1-2, with D possibly being TRBD1 (5 bases). V shed 2 bases and J shed 8 bases, with 6 bases lying between them. Germline V gene lookup returns CDR1 SEHNR and CDR2 FQNEAQ (reference sequence). The CDR3 length is 11 residues.

The chain carries TRBV5-1 and TRBJ2-6, with D unresolved. The CDR3 sequence is 16 residues long. Germline CDR1 is SGHRS and CDR2 is YFSETQ. V was shortened by 4 bases and J by 2 bases, with 13 bases between the two germline ends. CDR3 DNA sequence: TGCGCCAGCAGCCCCGCTGGGCGGCCTGGGGCCAACGTCCTGACTTTC. It encodes CASSPAGRPGANVLTF.

This chain links TRBV29-1 with TRBJ2-7, with a tentative D call TRBD2 (5 bases). The V gene's germline CDR1 is SQVTM and CDR2 ANQGSEA. The CDR3 covers 12 residues. V was pared by 7 bases and J by 0 bases, with 10 bases between. CDR3 sequence reads: CSGGQSSYEQYF. The CDR3 DNA follows: TGCAGCGGAGGGCAGTCCTCCTACGAGCAGTACTTC.